This T cell receptor (beta chain) emerged from a study of cytomegalovirus exposure and HLA in healthy donors. Overall study findings and caveats: Most of the CMV-associated TCR beta chains (in a later analysis) appeared to be HLA-restricted. Whilst most TCR sequences proved rare, a subset of public TCRs occurred across many donors.

For this clone: The antigen is undetermined.

Germline V gene sequence: CDR1 MGHRA, CDR2 YSYEKL. The CDR3 is made up of 15 amino acids. V was clipped by 2 bases and J by 7 bases, with 17 bases between them. Regarding donors, all were healthy bone marrow donors. PCR involved 60 Vbeta and 13 Jbeta primers. The assay was immunoSEQ multiplex PCR, and TCRdb's table has in-frame clones only and misses some. The table records roughly 100,000 clones, around 60% of them present only once. The sample comprised PBMCs. The rearrangement joins TRBV4-1 to TRBJ1-1, with D possibly TRBD1 on 5 matching bases. The TCR was taken from a human donor in good health. The CDR3 bases are TGCGCCAGCAGCCAACCCTTTGGCAGGGAAGGTGAAGCTTTCTTT. It codes for CASSQPFGREGEAFF.